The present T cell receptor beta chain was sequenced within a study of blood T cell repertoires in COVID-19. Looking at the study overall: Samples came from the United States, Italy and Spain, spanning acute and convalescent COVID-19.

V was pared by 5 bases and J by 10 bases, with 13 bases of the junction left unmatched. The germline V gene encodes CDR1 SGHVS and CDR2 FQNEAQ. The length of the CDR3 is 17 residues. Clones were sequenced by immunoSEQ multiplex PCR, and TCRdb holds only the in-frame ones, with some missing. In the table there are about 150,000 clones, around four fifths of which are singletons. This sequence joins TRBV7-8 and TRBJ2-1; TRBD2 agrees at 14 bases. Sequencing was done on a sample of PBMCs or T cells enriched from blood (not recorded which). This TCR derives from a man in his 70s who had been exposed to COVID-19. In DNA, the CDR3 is TGTGCCAGCAGCCTGACGCCTCCCGGACTAGCGGGAGGCGAGCAGTTCTTC. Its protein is CASSLTPPGLAGGEQFF.